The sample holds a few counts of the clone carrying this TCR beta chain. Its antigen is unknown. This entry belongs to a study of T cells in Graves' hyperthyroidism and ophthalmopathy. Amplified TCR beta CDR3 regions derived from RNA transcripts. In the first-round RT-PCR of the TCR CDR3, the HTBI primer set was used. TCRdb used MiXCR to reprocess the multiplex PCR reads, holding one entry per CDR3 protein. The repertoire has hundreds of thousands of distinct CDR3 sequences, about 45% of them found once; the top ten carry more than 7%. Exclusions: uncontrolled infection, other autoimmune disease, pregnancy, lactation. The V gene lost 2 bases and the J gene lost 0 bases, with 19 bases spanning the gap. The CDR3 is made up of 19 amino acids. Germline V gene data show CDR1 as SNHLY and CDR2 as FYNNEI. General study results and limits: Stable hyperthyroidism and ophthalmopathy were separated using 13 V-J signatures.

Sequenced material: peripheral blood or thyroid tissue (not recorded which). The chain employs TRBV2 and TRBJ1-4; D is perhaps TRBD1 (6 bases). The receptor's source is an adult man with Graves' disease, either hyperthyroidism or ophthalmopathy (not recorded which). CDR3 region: CASSEQVAGAETTNEKLFF. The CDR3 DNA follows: TGTGCCAGCAGTGAACAGGTGGCAGGGGCAGAGACAACTAATGAAAAACTGTTTTTT.